This T cell receptor (beta chain) was sequenced for a study of beta chain features in type 1 diabetes. Expressed TCRB transcripts were sequenced, since all the RNA that had been isolated was reverse transcribed. Sequencing used immunoSEQ multiplex PCR; TCRdb keeps in-frame clones, though not all of them. The sample yields some 230,000 clones, around 9.6% seen once. Trimming cost V 9 bases and J 3 bases, with 15 bases left between them. The germline V gene encodes CDR1 MNHEY and CDR2 SVGAGI. The CDR3 extends over 14 amino acids. Source material: naive CD4+ T cells from blood. The receptor's source is a woman under 30 in good health. This chain links TRBV6-5 with TRBJ1-5, with D possibly being TRBD1 (6 bases). In nucleotides, the CDR3 is TGTGCCAGTATTGGGGGGGGCTCCAATCAGCCCCAGCATTTT. This encodes CASIGGGSNQPQHF.